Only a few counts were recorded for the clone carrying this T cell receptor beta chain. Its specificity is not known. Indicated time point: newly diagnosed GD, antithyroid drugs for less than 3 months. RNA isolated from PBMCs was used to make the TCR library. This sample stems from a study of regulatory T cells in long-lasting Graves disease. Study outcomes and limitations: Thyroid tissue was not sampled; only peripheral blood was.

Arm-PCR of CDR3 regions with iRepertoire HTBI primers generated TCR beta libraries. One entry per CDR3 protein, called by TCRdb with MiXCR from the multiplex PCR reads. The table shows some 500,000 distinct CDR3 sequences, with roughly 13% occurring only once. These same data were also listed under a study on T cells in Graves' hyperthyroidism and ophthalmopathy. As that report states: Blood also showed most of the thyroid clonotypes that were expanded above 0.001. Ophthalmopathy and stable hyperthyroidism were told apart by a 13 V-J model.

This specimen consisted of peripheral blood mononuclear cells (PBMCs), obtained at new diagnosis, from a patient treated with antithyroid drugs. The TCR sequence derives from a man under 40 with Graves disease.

DNA of the CDR3: TGTGCCAGCAGAAAGCGGGAGCTGACCGGGGAGCTGTTTTTT. Translation: CASRKRELTGELFF. This chain joins TRBV12-3 or TRBV12-4 and TRBJ2-2, with TRBD2 matching over 8 bases. The CDR3 runs to 14 residues. Trimming cost V 6 bases and J 5 bases; bases outside gene matches: 5.